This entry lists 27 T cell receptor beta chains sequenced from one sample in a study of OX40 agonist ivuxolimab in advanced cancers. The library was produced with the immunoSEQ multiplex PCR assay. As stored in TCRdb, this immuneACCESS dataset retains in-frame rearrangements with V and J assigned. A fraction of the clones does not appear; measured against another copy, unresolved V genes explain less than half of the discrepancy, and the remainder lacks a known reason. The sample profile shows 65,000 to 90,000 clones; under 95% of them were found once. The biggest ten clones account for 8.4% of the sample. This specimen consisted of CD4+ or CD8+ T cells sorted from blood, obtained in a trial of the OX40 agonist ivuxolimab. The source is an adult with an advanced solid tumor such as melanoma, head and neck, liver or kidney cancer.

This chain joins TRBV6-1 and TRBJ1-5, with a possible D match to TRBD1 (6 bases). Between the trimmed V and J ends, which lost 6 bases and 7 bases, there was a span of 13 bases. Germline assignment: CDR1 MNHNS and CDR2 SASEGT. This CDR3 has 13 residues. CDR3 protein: CASRKGVEQPQHF. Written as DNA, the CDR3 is TGTGCCAGCAGAAAGGGGGTGGAACAGCCCCAGCATTTT.

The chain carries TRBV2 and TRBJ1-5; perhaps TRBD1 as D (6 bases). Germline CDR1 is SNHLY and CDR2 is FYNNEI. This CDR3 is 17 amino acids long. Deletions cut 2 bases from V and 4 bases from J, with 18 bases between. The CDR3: CASSEKGDRRLNQPQHF. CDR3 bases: TGTGCCAGCAGTGAAAAGGGAGACAGGCGCCTGAATCAGCCCCAGCATTTT.

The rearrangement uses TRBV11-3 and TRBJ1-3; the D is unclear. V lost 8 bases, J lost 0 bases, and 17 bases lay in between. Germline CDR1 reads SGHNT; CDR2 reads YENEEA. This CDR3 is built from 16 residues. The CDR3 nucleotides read TGTGCCAGCCTCTCCTCGGACTCCTACTCTGGAAACACCATATATTTT. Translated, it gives CASLSSDSYSGNTIYF. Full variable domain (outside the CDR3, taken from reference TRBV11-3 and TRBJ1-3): EAGVVQSPRYKIIEKKQPVAFWCNPISGHNTLYWYLQNLGQGPELLIRYENEEAVDDSQLPKDRFSAERLKGVDSTLKIQPAELGDSAVYLCASLSSDSYSGNTIYFGEGSWLTVV.

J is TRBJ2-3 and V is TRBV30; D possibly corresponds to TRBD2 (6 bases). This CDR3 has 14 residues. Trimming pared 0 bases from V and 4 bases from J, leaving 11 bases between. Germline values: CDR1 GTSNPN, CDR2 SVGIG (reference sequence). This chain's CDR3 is CAWSVSGGADTQYF. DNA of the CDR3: TGTGCCTGGAGTGTATCCGGAGGGGCAGATACGCAGTATTTT.

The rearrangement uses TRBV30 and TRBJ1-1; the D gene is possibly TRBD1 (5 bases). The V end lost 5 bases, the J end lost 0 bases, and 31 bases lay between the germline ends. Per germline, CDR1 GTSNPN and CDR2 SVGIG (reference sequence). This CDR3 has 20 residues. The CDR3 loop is CAWQPSPGAIIWPLNTEAFF. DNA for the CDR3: TGTGCCTGGCAACCCTCCCCCGGGGCCATCATTTGGCCCTTGAACACTGAAGCTTTCTTT.

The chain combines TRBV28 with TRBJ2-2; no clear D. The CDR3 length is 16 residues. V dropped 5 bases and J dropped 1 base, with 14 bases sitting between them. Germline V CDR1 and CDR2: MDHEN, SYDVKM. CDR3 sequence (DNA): TGTGCCAGCAGTACTGTGTTCTGGGGGAACACCGGGGAGCTGTTTTTT. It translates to CASSTVFWGNTGELFF.

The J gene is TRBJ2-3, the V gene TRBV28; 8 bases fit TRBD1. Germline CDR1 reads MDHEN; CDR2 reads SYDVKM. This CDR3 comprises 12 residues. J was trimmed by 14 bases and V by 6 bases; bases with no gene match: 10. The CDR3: CASSLDRGVWYF. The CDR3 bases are TGTGCCAGCAGCCTCGACAGGGGTGTTTGGTATTTT.

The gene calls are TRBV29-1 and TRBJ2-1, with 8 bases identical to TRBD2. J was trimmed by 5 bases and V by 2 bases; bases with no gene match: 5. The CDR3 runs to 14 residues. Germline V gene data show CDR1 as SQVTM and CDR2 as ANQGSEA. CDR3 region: CSVELGLGDNEQFF. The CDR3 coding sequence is TGCAGCGTTGAATTGGGACTAGGTGACAATGAGCAGTTCTTC.

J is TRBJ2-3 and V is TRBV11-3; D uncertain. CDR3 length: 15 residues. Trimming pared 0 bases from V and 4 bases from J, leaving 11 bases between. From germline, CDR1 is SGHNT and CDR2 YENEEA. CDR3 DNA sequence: TGTGCCAGCAGCTTAGATGGCCGGAACGCAGATACGCAGTATTTT. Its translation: CASSLDGRNADTQYF.

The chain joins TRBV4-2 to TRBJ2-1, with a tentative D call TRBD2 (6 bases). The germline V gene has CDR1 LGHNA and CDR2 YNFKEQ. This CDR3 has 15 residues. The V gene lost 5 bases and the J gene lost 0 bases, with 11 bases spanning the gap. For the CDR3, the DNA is TGTGCCAGCAGCGGAGGGGCCCGCTCCTACAATGAGCAGTTCTTC. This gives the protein CASSGGARSYNEQFF.

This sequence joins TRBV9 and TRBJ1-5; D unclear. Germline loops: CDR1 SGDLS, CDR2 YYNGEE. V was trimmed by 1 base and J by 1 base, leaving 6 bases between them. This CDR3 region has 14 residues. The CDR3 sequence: CASSVSGSNQPQHF. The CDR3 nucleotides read TGTGCCAGCAGCGTATCCGGGAGCAATCAGCCCCAGCATTTT.

DNA of the CDR3: TGTGCCTGGAGTGTTCTGGGGTTCAATAATTCACCCCTCCACTTT. Its translation is CAWSVLGFNNSPLHF. The chain is built from TRBV30 and TRBJ1-6; D gene unclear. In germline, CDR1 is GTSNPN, CDR2 SVGIG (reference sequence). This CDR3 is built from 15 residues. V gave up 0 bases and J gave up 5 bases, with 11 bases separating them.

The chain's CDR3 is CASSPSGGGYTF. CDR3 in DNA: TGTGCCAGCAGCCCATCCGGGGGCGGCTACACCTTC. The gene calls are TRBV7-9 and TRBJ1-2, with a tentative D call TRBD1 (6 bases). The CDR3 is made up of 12 amino acids. Per germline, CDR1 SEHNR and CDR2 FQNEAQ (reference sequence). Trimming took off 5 bases at V and 8 bases at J, with 12 bases between the two ends.

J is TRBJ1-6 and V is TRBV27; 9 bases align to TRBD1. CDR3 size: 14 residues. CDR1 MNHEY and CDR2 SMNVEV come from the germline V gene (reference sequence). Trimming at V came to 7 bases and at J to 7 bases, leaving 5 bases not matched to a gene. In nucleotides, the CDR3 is TGTGCCAGCACCCCGACAGGGGGGAATTCACCCCTCCACTTT. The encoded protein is CASTPTGGNSPLHF.

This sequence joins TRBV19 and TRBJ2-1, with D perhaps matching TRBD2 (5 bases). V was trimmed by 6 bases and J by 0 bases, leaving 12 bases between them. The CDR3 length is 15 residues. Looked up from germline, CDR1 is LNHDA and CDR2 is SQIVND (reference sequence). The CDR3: CASSARDSSYNEQFF. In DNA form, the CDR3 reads TGTGCCAGTAGCGCCCGGGATAGCTCCTACAATGAGCAGTTCTTC.

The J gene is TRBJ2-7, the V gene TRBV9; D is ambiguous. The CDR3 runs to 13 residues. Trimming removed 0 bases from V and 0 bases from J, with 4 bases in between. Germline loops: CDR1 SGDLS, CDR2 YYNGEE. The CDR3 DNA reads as TGTGCCAGCAGCGTAGAGAGCTCCTACGAGCAGTACTTC. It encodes CASSVESSYEQYF.

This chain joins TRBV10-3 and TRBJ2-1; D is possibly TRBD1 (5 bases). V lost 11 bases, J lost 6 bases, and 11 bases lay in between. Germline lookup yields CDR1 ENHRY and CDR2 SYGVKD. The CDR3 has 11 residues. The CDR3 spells CASQGPNEQFF. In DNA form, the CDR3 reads TGTGCCTCCCAGGGCCCCAATGAGCAGTTCTTC.

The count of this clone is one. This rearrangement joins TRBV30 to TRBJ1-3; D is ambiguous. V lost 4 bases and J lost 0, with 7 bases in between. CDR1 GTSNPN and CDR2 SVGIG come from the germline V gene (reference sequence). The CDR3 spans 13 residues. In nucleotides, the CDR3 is TGTGCCTGGACCGATTTCTCTGGAAACACCATATATTTT. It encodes CAWTDFSGNTIYF.

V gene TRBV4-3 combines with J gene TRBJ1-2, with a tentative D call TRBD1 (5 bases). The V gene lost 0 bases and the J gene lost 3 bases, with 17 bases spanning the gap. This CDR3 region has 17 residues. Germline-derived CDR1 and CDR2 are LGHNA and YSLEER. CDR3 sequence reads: CASSQDRVLGQDYGYTF. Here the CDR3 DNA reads TGCGCCAGCAGCCAAGATCGTGTATTGGGGCAGGACTATGGCTACACCTTC.

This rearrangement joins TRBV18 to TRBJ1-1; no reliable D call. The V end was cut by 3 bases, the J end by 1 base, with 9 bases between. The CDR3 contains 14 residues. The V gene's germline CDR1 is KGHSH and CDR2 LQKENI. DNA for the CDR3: TGTGCCAGCTCACCGGCCAGTACGAACACTGAAGCTTTCTTT. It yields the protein CASSPASTNTEAFF.

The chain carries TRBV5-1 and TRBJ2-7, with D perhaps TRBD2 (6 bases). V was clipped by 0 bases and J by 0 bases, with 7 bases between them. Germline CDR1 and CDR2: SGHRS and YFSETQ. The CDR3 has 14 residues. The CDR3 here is CASSLAGSSYEQYF. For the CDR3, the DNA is TGCGCCAGCAGCTTGGCCGGGAGCTCCTACGAGCAGTACTTC.

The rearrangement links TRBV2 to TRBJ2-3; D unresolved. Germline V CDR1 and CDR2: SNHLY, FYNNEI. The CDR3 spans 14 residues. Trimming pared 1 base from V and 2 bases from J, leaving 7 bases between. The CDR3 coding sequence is TGTGCCAGCAGTGAAGTGGGTCTCACAGATACGCAGTATTTT. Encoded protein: CASSEVGLTDTQYF.

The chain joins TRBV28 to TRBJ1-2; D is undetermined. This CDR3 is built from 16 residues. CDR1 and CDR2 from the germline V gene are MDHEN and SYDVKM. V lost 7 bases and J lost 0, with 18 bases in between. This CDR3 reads CASNSPLPPSNYGYTF. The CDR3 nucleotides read TGTGCCAGCAATAGTCCCTTGCCTCCCTCTAACTATGGCTACACCTTC.

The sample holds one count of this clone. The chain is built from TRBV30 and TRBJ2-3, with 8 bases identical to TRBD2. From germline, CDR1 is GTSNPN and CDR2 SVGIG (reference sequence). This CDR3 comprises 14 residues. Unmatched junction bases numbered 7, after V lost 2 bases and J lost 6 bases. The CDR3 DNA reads TGTGCCTGGAGTTTCGGAGCGGGAGTGGATACGCAGTATTTT. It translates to CAWSFGAGVDTQYF.

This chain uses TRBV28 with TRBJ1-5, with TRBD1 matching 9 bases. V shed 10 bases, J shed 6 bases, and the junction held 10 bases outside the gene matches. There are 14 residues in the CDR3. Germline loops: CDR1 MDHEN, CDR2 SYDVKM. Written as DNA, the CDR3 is TGTGCCACTGTGGCTGGGACAGGGATTCAGCCCCAGCATTTT. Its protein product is CATVAGTGIQPQHF.

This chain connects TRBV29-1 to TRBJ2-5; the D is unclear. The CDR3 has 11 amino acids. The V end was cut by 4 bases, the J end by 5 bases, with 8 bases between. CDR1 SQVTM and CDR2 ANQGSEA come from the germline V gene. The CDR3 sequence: CSVVFAETQYF. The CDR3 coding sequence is TGCAGCGTTGTTTTTGCGGAGACCCAGTACTTC.

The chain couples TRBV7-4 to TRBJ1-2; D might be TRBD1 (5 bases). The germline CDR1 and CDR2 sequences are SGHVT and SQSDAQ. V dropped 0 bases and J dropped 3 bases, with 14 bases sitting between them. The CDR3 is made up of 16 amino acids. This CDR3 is CASSLAPSGGYYGYTF. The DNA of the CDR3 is TGTGCCAGCAGCTTAGCCCCCTCCGGGGGATACTATGGCTACACCTTC.